This T cell receptor (beta chain) was found in a study of T cell responses to AZD1222 COVID-19 vaccine. Study-wide points: The CD4 TCRs associated with vaccination extended across spike and predominated at 160-218 and 743-854. Only after the peak T cell response were repertoires sampled. Only 5 or 6 people who got AZD1222 tested seropositive at baseline.

This CDR3 has 14 amino acids. CDR1 is SGHRS and CDR2 is YFSETQ in the germline V gene. With 4 bases clipped from V and 4 bases from J, the junction kept 6 bases outside the gene matches. Profiling relied on immunoSEQ multiplex PCR, and the TCRdb table lists in-frame clones only, not all of them. Of 120,000 to 150,000 clones listed, about 88% are singletons. It was second doses at about 4 or about 12 weeks that were pooled. Note on this clone: As yet, its antigen is unknown. This sample includes further DNA sequences coding for the same CDR3.

J is TRBJ1-1 and V is TRBV5-1; TRBD1 matches at 8 bases. This material consisted of peripheral blood, taken 28 days after the second AZD1222 dose. The TCR was taken from an adult who received the AZD1222 COVID-19 vaccine. CDR3: CASSPGQGGTEAFF. CDR3 bases: TGCGCCAGCAGCCCTGGACAGGGCGGCACTGAAGCTTTCTTT.